The clone carrying this T cell receptor (beta chain) was found a few times. This record comes from a study of T cells of healthy individuals. Trimming cost V 5 bases and J 0 bases, with 13 bases left between them. Germline CDR1 MGHRA, CDR2 YSYEKL. This CDR3 comprises 15 residues. TCRdb re-called the 5' RACE reads with MiXCR, one entry per CDR3 protein. The sample lists nearly 100,000 distinct CDR3 sequences; about 16% were seen once. This receptor was identified in a human donor in good health. This chain uses TRBV4-1 with TRBJ1-1; possibly TRBD1 for D (5 bases). In DNA form, the CDR3 reads TGCGCCAGCAGCTCGCTAGGACAAATGAACACTGAAGCTTTCTTT. Protein product: CASSSLGQMNTEAFF.